This is a list of T cell receptor beta chains from one sample in a study of patients and donors after allogeneic stem cell transplantation. TCRdb re-derived calls from the RT-PCR reads in MiXCR, one entry per CDR3 protein. Of roughly 960,000 distinct CDR3 sequences in the sample, about a sixth were seen once. The sample was blood, either unsorted or a sorted T cell fraction (not recorded which). Receptors originate from a human donor who was either an allogeneic HSCT recipient or a stem cell or donor lymphocyte infusion donor (not recorded which). It is not recorded whose cells these are; they may come from a transplant donor. The CDR3 runs from the conserved cysteine through the conserved F or W. The D gene is left open where the match is weak. Size is stated for part of the rows, as once, few or many counts, or as a class when the clone is expanded.

TRBV7-2	TRBJ2-1	.	TRBD2	CASSLSLAGGRGEQFF	TGTGCCAGCAGCTTAAGTCTAGCGGGGGGCCGGGGCGAGCAGTTCTTC
TRBV7-9	TRBJ2-1	.	.	CASSSQGFEQFF	TGTGCCAGCAGCTCCCAGGGGTTTGAGCAGTTCTTC
TRBV12-3/TRBV12-4	TRBJ1-6	.	.	CASSLRAGDNSPLHF	TGTGCCAGCAGTTTAAGGGCAGGGGATAATTCACCCCTCCACTTT
TRBV5-1	TRBJ2-1	.	.	CASSLGDEYNEQFF	TGCGCCAGCAGCTTGGGGGACGAGTACAATGAGCAGTTCTTC
TRBV5-1	TRBJ2-1	few	TRBD2	CASSVLAGGPGSSYNEQFF	TGCGCCAGCAGCGTACTAGCGGGGGGGCCGGGAAGCTCCTACAATGAGCAGTTCTTC
TRBV7-8	TRBJ1-4	.	.	CASSQGHREKLFF	TGTGCCAGCAGCCAGGGACATCGGGAAAAACTGTTTTTT
TRBV7-2	TRBJ1-2	few	.	CASSLEDVGGLNYGYTF	TGTGCCAGCAGCTTGGAGGACGTCGGGGGGCTTAACTATGGCTACACCTTC
TRBV20-1	TRBJ2-7	.	.	CSASRSLGRFYEQYF	TGCAGTGCTAGTCGTTCCCTTGGCCGATTCTACGAGCAGTACTTC
TRBV4-2	TRBJ2-7	.	TRBD2	CASSGGTSGRTYEQYF	TGTGCCAGCAGCGGCGGGACTAGCGGGAGGACCTACGAGCAGTACTTC
TRBV6-2/TRBV6-3	TRBJ2-7	few	TRBD1	CASSYRGQANYEQYF	TGTGCCAGCAGTTACCGCGGACAGGCAAACTACGAGCAGTACTTC
TRBV27	TRBJ2-7	.	TRBD1	CASSHRGRRQYF	TGTGCCAGCAGTCACAGGGGGCGACGACAGTACTTC
TRBV20-1	TRBJ2-5	few	.	CSARDGQRQETQYF	TGCAGTGCTAGAGATGGACAGCGTCAAGAGACCCAGTACTTC
TRBV20-1	TRBJ2-7	many	TRBD2	CSARGTSGGAYEQYF	TGCAGTGCTAGGGGGACTAGCGGGGGAGCCTACGAGCAGTACTTC
TRBV12-3/TRBV12-4	TRBJ1-1	many	.	CASSLGGKGTEAFF	TGTGCCAGCAGTTTGGGGGGAAAGGGTACTGAAGCTTTCTTT
TRBV10-3	TRBJ2-1	many	.	CAISHLGGNEQFF	TGTGCCATCAGTCATCTAGGGGGCAATGAGCAGTTCTTC
TRBV4-2	TRBJ2-1	.	TRBD2	CASSHGPSGGASEQFF	TGTGCCAGCAGCCATGGCCCTAGCGGGGGGGCATCTGAGCAGTTCTTC
TRBV5-6	TRBJ1-3	few	.	CASSLGGPTSGNTIYF	TGTGCCAGCAGCTTGGGGGGCCCGACTTCTGGAAACACCATATATTTT
TRBV15	TRBJ1-1	few	.	CATSRDLARNTEAFF	TGTGCCACCAGCAGAGATTTGGCCAGGAACACTGAAGCTTTCTTT
TRBV6-1	TRBJ2-7	few	.	CASSEKIPSYEQYF	TGTGCCAGCAGTGAAAAGATCCCCTCCTACGAGCAGTACTTC
TRBV12-3/TRBV12-4	TRBJ2-7	many	TRBD1	CASTERQGLVEQYF	TGTGCCAGCACCGAACGACAGGGGCTTGTCGAGCAGTACTTC
TRBV10-3	TRBJ2-7	.	TRBD1	CAISGRDRGMYEQYF	TGTGCCATCAGTGGCCGGGACAGGGGGATGTACGAGCAGTACTTC
TRBV5-6	TRBJ1-2	few	.	CASSSPSPGVGGYTF	TGTGCCAGCAGCTCCCCCTCCCCGGGAGTTGGTGGCTACACCTTC
TRBV27	TRBJ2-3	many	TRBD2	CASSLVKTSGISTDTQYF	TGTGCCAGCAGTTTAGTGAAGACTAGCGGGATTAGCACAGATACGCAGTATTTT
TRBV5-1	TRBJ2-7	few	.	CASSLEKWAGPAEQYF	TGCGCCAGCAGCTTGGAGAAGTGGGCAGGCCCTGCCGAGCAGTACTTC
TRBV7-9	TRBJ2-7	few	.	CASSFTRTLQGGDEQYF	TGTGCCAGCAGCTTTACTCGGACACTGCAAGGTGGCGACGAGCAGTACTTC
TRBV7-2	TRBJ2-7	few	TRBD2	CASSQGTSSYEQYF	TGTGCCAGCAGCCAGGGGACTAGCTCCTACGAGCAGTACTTC
TRBV20-1	TRBJ1-5	few	.	CSALGPDQPQHF	TGCAGTGCCCTGGGACCGGATCAGCCCCAGCATTTT
TRBV4-3	TRBJ2-3	.	TRBD1	CASSQDRGLADTQYF	TGCGCCAGCAGCCAAGACAGGGGGCTCGCAGATACGCAGTATTTT
TRBV20-1	TRBJ1-2	.	.	CSAGDTAGSRFYGYTF	TGCAGTGCTGGTGACACTGCAGGGTCGAGGTTCTATGGCTACACCTTC
TRBV20-1	TRBJ1-2	few	TRBD1	CSARDLIEGAMGYTF	TGCAGTGCTAGAGATCTAATTGAGGGGGCGATGGGCTACACCTTC
TRBV14	TRBJ1-4	.	.	CASSPTWGANEKLFF	TGTGCCAGCAGCCCTACCTGGGGGGCTAATGAAAAACTGTTTTTT
TRBV25-1	TRBJ1-4	.	.	CASSEGKRQSNEKLFF	TGTGCCAGCAGTGAGGGGAAGAGACAGAGTAATGAAAAACTGTTTTTT
TRBV12-3/TRBV12-4	TRBJ1-6	.	.	CASTKQGPGSPLHF	TGTGCCAGCACCAAGCAGGGACCTGGTTCACCCCTCCACTTT
TRBV7-3	TRBJ2-3	few	.	CASSLTSSGPTQYF	TGTGCCAGCAGCTTAACGAGTAGCGGACCTACGCAGTATTTT
TRBV2	TRBJ2-1	few	.	CASSRTAQWQFF	TGTGCCAGCAGTAGGACGGCTCAATGGCAGTTCTTC
TRBV5-1	TRBJ2-7	few	TRBD1	CASSLTRAGGPSSYEQYF	TGCGCCAGCAGCTTGACTCGGGCAGGGGGCCCCAGCTCCTACGAGCAGTACTTC
TRBV2	TRBJ2-3	few	.	CASNRGRSDTQYF	TGTGCCAGCAACCGGGGGCGGTCAGATACGCAGTATTTT
TRBV7-3	TRBJ2-5	.	TRBD2	CASSNSGGGQETQYF	TGTGCCAGCAGCAATAGCGGGGGCGGTCAAGAGACCCAGTACTTC
TRBV7-9	TRBJ2-1	few	.	CASSSVDNYNEQFF	TGTGCCAGCAGCTCCGTCGACAACTACAATGAGCAGTTCTTC
TRBV3-1	TRBJ2-2	few	TRBD2	CASSPRVAGWNTGELFF	TGTGCCAGCAGCCCCCGGGTAGCGGGATGGAACACCGGGGAGCTGTTTTTT
TRBV5-1	TRBJ1-1	few	.	CASSTGRNTEAFF	TGCGCCAGCAGCACCGGACGGAACACTGAAGCTTTCTTT